This record covers a single T cell receptor (beta chain). Its specificity is not known. No cell sorting was done before RNA was extracted from the tissue. This entry belongs to a study of tumor and adjacent non-tumor tissue in lung cancer. Study background: There were about twelve adenocarcinoma, a couple of squamous cell carcinoma and 1 small cell lung cancer cases. Points from the study as a whole: Tumor repertoires had a smaller top 100 clone share than normal lung. Tumor tissue had significantly higher TCR diversity than normal lung.

CDR1 LNHNV and CDR2 YYDKDF come from the germline V gene (reference sequence). This CDR3 region has 14 residues. Trimming left V 7 bases short and J 1 base short, with 13 bases between. A modified ARM-PCR protocol with three rounds of nested PCR amplified TCRbeta. TCRdb independently ran MiXCR on the multiplex PCR reads; one entry per CDR3 protein. The table has 60,000 to 90,000 distinct CDR3 sequences, 60% to 80% seen once; the top ten hold 9.5% to 15%. This receptor was identified in a woman aged 45-65 years with non-small cell lung cancer. Sample: lung tumor tissue. The rearrangement uses TRBV15 and TRBJ1-1; D perhaps matches TRBD1 (5 bases). The CDR3 loop is CATTLRTSNTEAFF. CDR3 DNA sequence: TGTGCCACCACCTTACGGACATCGAACACTGAAGCTTTCTTT.